The 4 T cell receptor beta chains listed next were all sequenced from one sample in a study of blood T cell repertoires in COVID-19. Data came from immunoSEQ multiplex PCR; TCRdb stores just in-frame clones and leaves some out. The data hold 250,000 to 300,000 clones, with about 88% observed a single time. What was sequenced was peripheral blood. Source of these receptors: a man in his late teens or twenties with active or convalescent COVID-19.

The rearrangement uses TRBV10-3 and TRBJ1-2; 9 bases agree with TRBD1. V shed 3 bases, J shed 2 bases, and the junction held 1 base outside the gene matches. Germline V lookup: CDR1 ENHRY, CDR2 SYGVKD. The CDR3 runs 14 residues. This CDR3 is CAISEGTGNYGYTF. The DNA for the CDR3 is TGTGCCATCAGTGAAGGGACAGGGAACTATGGCTACACCTTC.

The chain is built from TRBV7-2 and TRBJ1-1; 7 positions agree with TRBD1. This CDR3 is 15 amino acids long. CDR1 is SGHTA, CDR2 FQGNSA, per germline. With V trimmed by 5 bases and J by 1 base, 7 bases remained unmatched. This CDR3 reads CASSREAGGNTEAFF. Here the CDR3 DNA reads TGTGCCAGCAGCAGGGAGGCAGGGGGGAACACTGAAGCTTTCTTT.

This sequence joins TRBV5-1 and TRBJ1-2, with D unclear. Trimming removed 0 bases from V and 6 bases from J, with 12 bases in between. The length of the CDR3 is 14 residues. Germline CDR1 SGHRS, CDR2 YFSETQ. CDR3 nucleotides: TGCGCCAGCAGCTTGGGTTTCAGTCCAGATGGCTACACCTTC. Amino acid sequence: CASSLGFSPDGYTF.

The chain joins TRBV19 to TRBJ1-4; D is ambiguous. The CDR3 has 13 residues. Trimming shortened V by 5 bases and J by 6 bases, and 10 bases separated the two germline ends. From germline, CDR1 is LNHDA and CDR2 SQIVND (reference sequence). In DNA form, the CDR3 reads TGTGCCAGTAGTCGCATGGAGCATGAAAAACTGTTTTTT. Translated: CASSRMEHEKLFF.